This record looks at one T cell receptor (beta chain) sequence and its context. This entry belongs to a study of blood T cell repertoires in COVID-19. Whole-study context: The study drew acute and convalescent COVID-19 samples from the United States, Italy and Spain.

CDR1 is MNHNS, CDR2 SASEGT, per germline. The CDR3 loop spans 13 amino acids. V lost 1 base and J 5 bases, leaving 8 bases between the germline ends. Measured with immunoSEQ multiplex PCR; TCRdb has only the in-frame clones, and not every one. The table shows roughly 49,000 clones, with over 65% occurring only once. Specimen: peripheral blood. This TCR derives from a human donor in a cohort sampled during active COVID-19. The chain is built from TRBV6-1 and TRBJ1-2; D is perhaps TRBD1 (6 bases). As DNA, the CDR3 is TGTGCCAGCAGTGAAGTTGGACAGTATGGCTACACCTTC. It codes for CASSEVGQYGYTF.